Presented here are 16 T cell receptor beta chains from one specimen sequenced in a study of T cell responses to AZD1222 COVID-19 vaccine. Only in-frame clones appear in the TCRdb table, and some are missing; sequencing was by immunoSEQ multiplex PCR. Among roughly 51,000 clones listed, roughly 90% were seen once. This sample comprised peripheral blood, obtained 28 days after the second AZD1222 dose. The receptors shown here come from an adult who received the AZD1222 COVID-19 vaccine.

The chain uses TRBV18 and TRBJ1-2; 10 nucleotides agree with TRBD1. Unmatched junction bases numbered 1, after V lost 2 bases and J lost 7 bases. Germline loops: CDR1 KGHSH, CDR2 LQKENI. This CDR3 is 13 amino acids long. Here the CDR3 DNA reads TGTGCCAGCTCACCAGGACAGGGGGGTGGCTACACCTTC. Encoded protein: CASSPGQGGGYTF.

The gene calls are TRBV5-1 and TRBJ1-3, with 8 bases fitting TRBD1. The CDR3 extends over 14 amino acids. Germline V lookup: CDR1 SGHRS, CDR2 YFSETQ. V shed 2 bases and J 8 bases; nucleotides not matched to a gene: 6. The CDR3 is CASSFGQGRDTIYF. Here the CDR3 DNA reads TGCGCCAGCAGCTTCGGACAGGGCAGGGACACCATATATTTT.

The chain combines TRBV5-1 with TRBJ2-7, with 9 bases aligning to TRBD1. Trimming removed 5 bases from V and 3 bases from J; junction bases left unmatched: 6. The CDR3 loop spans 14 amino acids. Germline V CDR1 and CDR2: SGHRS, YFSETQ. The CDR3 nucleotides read TGCGCCAGCAGGCTCGGACAGGGGATCTACGAGCAGTACTTC. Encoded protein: CASRLGQGIYEQYF.

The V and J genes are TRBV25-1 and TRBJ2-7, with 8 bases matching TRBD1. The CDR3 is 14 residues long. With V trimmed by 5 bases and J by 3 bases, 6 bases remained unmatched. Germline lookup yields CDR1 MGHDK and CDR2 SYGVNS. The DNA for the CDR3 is TGTGCCAGCAGTAGAGGACAGGGAAACTACGAGCAGTACTTC. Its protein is CASSRGQGNYEQYF.

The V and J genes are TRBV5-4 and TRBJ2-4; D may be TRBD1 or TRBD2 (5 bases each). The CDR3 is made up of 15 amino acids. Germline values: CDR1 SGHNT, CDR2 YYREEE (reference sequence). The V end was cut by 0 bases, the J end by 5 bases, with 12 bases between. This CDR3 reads CASSLGPGDQNIQYF. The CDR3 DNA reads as TGTGCCAGCAGCTTGGGTCCCGGGGACCAAAACATTCAGTACTTC.

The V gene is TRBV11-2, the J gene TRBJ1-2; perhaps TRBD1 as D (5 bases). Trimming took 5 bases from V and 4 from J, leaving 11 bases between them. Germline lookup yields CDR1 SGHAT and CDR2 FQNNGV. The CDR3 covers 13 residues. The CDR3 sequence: CASSPGGGYGYTF. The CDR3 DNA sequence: TGTGCCAGCAGCCCCGGGGGAGGCTATGGCTACACCTTC.

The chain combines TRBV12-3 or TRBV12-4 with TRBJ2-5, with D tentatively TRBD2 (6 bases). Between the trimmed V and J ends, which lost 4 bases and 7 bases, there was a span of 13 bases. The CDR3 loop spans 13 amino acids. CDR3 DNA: TGTGCCAGCAGTTCGGGACGGAGGGTGACCCAGTACTTC. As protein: CASSSGRRVTQYF.

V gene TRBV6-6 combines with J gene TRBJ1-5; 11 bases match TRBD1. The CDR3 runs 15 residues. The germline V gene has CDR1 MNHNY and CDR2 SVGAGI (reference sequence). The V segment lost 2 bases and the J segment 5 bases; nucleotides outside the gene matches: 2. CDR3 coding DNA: TGTGCCAGCAGTTACGAGGACAGGGGGCATCAGCCCCAGCATTTT. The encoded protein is CASSYEDRGHQPQHF.

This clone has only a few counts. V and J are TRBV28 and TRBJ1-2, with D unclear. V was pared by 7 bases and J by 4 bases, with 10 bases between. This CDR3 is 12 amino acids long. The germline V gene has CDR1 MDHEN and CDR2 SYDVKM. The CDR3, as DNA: TGTGCCAGCATTAAGGACGGCTATGGCTACACCTTC. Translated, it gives CASIKDGYGYTF.

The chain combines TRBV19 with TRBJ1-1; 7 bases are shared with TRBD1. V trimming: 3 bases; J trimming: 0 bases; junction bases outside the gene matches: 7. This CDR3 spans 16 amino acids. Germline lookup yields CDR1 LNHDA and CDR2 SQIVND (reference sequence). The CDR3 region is CASSIRAGGLNTEAFF. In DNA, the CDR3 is TGTGCCAGTAGTATTCGGGCAGGGGGATTGAACACTGAAGCTTTCTTT.

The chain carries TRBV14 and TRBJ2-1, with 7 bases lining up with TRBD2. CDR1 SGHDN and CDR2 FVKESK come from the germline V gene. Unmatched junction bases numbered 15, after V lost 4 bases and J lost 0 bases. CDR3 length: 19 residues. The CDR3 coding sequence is TGTGCCAGCAGCCCACCTGTGAGGGGACTACTGAGCTCCTACAATGAGCAGTTCTTC. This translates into CASSPPVRGLLSSYNEQFF.

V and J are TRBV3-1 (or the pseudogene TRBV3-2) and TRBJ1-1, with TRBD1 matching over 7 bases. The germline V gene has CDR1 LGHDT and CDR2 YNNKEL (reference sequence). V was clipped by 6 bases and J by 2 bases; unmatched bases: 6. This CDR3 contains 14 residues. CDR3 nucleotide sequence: TGTGCCAGCAGACTGACAGGGACCAACACTGAAGCTTTCTTT. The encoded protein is CASRLTGTNTEAFF.

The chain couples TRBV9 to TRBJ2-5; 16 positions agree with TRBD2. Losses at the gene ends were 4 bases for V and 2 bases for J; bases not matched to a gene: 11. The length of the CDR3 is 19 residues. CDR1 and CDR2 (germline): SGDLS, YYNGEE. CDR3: CASSLGLAGGPGWQETQYF. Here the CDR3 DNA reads TGTGCCAGCAGCCTGGGACTAGCGGGAGGGCCGGGGTGGCAAGAGACCCAGTACTTC.

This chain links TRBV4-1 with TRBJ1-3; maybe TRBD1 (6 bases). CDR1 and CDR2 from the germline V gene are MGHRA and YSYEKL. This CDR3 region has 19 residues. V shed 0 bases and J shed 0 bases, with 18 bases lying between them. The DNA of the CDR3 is TGCGCCAGCAGCCAAGAGGGCAGGGGCCGGCCTTACTCTGGAAACACCATATATTTT. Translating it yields CASSQEGRGRPYSGNTIYF.

CDR3 protein: CASSVRQSGYGYTF. CDR3 nucleotides: TGTGCCAGCAGTGTCCGACAGAGCGGCTATGGCTACACCTTC. The chain has TRBV6-6 and TRBJ1-2; D perhaps matches TRBD1 (5 bases). The CDR3 covers 14 residues. Per germline, CDR1 MNHNY and CDR2 SVGAGI (reference sequence). V gave up 5 bases and J gave up 4 bases, with 14 bases separating them.

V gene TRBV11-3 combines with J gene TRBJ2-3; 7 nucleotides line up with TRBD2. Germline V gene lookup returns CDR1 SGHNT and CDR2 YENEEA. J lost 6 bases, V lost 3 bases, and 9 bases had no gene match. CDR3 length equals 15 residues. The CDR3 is CASSFGIAGYDTQYF. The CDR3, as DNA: TGTGCCAGCAGCTTCGGAATAGCGGGTTATGATACGCAGTATTTT.